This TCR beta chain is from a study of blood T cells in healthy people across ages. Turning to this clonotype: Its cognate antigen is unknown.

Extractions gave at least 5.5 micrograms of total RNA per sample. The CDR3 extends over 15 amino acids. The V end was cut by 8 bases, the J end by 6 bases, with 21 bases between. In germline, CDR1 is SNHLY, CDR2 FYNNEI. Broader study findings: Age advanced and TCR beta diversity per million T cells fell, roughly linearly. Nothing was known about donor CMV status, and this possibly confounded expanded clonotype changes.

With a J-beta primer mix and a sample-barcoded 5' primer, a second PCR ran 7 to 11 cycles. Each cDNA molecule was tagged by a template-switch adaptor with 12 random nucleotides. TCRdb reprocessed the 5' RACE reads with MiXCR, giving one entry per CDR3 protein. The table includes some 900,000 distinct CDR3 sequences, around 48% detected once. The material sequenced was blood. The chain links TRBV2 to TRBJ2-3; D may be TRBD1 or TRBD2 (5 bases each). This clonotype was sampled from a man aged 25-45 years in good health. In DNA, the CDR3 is TGTGCCAGCGGGGGTCGGAGGATAGTGGCTGATACGCAGTATTTT. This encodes CASGGRRIVADTQYF.